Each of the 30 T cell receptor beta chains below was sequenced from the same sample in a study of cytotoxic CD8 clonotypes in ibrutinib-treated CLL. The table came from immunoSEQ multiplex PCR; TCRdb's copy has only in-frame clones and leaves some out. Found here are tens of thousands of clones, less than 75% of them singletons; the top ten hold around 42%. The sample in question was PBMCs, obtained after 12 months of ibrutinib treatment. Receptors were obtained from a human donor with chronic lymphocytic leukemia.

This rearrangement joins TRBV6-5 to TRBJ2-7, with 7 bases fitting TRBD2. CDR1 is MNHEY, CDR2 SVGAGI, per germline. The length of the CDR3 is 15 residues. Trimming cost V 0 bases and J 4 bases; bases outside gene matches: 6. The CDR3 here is CASSYSGGSGYEQYF. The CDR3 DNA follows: TGTGCCAGCAGTTACTCGGGAGGGAGCGGGTACGAGCAGTACTTC.

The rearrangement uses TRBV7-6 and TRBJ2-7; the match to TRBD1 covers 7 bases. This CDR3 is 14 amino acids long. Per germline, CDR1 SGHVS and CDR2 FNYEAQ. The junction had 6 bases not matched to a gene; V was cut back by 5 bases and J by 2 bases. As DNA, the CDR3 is TGTGCCAGCAGCGAAAGACAGGGCCCCTACGAGCAGTACTTC. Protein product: CASSERQGPYEQYF.

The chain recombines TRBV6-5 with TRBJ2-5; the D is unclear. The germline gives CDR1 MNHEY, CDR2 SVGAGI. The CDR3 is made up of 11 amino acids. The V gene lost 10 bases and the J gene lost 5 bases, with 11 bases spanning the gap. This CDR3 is CATYQRETQYF. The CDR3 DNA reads TGTGCCACCTACCAAAGGGAGACCCAGTACTTC.

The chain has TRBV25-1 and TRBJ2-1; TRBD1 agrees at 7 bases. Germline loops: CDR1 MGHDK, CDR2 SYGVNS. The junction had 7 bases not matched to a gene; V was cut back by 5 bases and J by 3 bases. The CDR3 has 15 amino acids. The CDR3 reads CASSSSTGFYNEQFF. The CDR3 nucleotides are TGTGCCAGCAGTTCATCGACAGGGTTCTACAATGAGCAGTTCTTC.

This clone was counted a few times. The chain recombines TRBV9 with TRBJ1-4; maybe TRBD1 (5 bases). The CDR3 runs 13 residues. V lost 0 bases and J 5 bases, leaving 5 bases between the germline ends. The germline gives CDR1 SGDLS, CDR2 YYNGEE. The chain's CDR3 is CASSVGGNEKLFF. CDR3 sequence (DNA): TGTGCCAGCAGCGTAGGGGGGAATGAAAAACTGTTTTTT.

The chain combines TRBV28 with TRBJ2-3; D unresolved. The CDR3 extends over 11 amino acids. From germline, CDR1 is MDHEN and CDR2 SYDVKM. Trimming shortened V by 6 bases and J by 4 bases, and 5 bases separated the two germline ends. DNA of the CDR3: TGTGCCAGCAGATCGGCAGATACGCAGTATTTT. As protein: CASRSADTQYF.

The CDR3 sequence: CASSGGGSYEQYF. The CDR3 coding sequence is TGTGCCAGCAGCGGTGGGGGGTCCTACGAGCAGTACTTC. J is TRBJ2-7 and V is TRBV28; D might be TRBD2 (6 bases). The CDR3 runs 13 residues. V shed 6 bases and J shed 1 base, with 10 bases lying between them. From germline, CDR1 is MDHEN and CDR2 SYDVKM.

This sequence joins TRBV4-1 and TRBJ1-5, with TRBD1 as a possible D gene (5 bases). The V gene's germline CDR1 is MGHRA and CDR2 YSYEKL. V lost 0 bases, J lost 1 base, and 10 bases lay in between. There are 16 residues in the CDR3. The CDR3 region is CASSQEGAGSNQPQHF. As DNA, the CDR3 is TGCGCCAGCAGCCAAGAGGGAGCAGGGAGCAATCAGCCCCAGCATTTT.

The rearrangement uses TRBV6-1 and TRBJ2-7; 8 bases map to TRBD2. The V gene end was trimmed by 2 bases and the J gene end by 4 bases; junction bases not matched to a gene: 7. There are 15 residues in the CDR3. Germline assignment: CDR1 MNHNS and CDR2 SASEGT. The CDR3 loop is CASSELRLASYEQYF. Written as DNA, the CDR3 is TGTGCCAGCAGTGAATTGCGACTAGCGTCTTACGAGCAGTACTTC.

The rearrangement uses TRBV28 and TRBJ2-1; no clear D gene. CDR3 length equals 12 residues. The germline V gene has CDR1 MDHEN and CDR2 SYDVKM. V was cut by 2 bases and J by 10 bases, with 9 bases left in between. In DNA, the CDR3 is TGTGCCAGCAGTTTAAGGAGCAGAGAGCAGTTCTTC. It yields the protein CASSLRSREQFF. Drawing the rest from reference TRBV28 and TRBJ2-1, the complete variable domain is DVKVTQSSRYLVKRTGEKVFLECVQDMDHENMFWYRQDPGLGLRLIYFSYDVKMKEKGDIPEGYSVSREKKERFSLILESASTNQTSMYLCASSLRSREQFFGPGTRLTVL.

CDR3 sequence (DNA): TGTGCCAGCAGTTCCTCTCTACCCTCCTACGAGCAGTACTTC. This codes for CASSSSLPSYEQYF. This rearrangement joins TRBV27 to TRBJ2-7, with D uncertain. V lost 4 bases to trimming and J lost 0 bases, with 10 bases between them. Per the germline V gene, CDR1 is MNHEY and CDR2 is SMNVEV (reference sequence). This CDR3 is 14 amino acids long.

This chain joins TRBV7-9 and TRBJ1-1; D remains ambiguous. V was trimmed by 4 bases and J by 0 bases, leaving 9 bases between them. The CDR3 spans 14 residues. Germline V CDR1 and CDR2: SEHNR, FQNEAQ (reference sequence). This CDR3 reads CASSSVYMNTEAFF. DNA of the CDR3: TGTGCCAGCAGCTCGGTCTACATGAACACTGAAGCTTTCTTT.

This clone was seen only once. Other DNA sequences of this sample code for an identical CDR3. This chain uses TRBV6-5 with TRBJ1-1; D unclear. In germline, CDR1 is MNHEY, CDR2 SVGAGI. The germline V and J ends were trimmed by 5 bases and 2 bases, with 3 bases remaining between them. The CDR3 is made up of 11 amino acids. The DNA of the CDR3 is TGTGCCAGCAGTCGCAACACTGAAGCTTTCTTT. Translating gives CASSRNTEAFF.

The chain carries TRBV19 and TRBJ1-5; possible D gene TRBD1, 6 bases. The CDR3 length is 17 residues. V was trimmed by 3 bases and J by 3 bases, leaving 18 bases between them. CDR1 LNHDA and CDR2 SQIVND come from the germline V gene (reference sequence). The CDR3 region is CASSMKGGARNNQPQHF. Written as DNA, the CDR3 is TGTGCCAGTAGTATGAAAGGGGGGGCGCGTAACAATCAGCCCCAGCATTTT.

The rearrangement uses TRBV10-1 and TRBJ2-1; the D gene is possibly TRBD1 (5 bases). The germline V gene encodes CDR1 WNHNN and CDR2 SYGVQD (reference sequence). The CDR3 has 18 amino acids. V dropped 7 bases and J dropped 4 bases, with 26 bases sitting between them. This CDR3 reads CASTLGGHFSSIYNEQFF. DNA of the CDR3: TGCGCCAGCACCTTGGGTGGACACTTCAGTTCGATTTACAATGAGCAGTTCTTC.

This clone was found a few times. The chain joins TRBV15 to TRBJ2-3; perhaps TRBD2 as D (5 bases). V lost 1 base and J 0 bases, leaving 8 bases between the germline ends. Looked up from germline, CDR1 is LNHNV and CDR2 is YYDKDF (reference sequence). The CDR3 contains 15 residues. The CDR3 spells CATSRVGESTDTQYF. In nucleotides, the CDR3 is TGTGCCACCAGCAGAGTCGGGGAAAGCACAGATACGCAGTATTTT.

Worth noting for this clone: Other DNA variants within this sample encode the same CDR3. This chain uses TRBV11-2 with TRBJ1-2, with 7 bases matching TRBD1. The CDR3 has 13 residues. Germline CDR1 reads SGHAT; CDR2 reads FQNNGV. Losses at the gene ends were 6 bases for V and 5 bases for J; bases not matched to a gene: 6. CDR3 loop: CASSSGGGYGYTF. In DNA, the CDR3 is TGTGCCAGCAGTTCAGGGGGTGGGTATGGCTACACCTTC.

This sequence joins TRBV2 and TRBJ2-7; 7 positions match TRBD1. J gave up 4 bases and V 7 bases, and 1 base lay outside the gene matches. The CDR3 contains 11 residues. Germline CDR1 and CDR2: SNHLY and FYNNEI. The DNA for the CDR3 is TGTGCCAGCACGACAGGGTACGAGCAGTACTTC. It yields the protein CASTTGYEQYF. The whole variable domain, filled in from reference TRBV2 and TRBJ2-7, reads EPEVTQTPSHQVTQMGQEVILRCVPISNHLYFYWYRQILGQKVEFLVSFYNNEISEKSEIFDDQFSVERPDGSNFTLKIRSTKLEDSAMYFCASTTGYEQYFGPGTRLTVT.

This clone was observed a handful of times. The CDR3 is CASSLTGGSSGNTIYF. Here the CDR3 DNA reads TGTGCCAGCAGCTTAACAGGGGGGAGCTCTGGAAACACCATATATTTT. The gene calls are TRBV7-3 and TRBJ1-3; TRBD1 might be the D (6 bases). Trimming cost V 0 bases and J 0 bases, with 9 bases left between them. The CDR3 has 16 amino acids. Germline CDR1 and CDR2: SGHTA and FQGTGA.

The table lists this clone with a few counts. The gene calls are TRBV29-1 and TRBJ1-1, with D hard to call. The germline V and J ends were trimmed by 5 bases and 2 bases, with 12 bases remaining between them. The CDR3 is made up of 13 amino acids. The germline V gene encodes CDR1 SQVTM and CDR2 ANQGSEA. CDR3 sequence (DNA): TGCAGCGTTCTGCCCAGTGATAACACTGAAGCTTTCTTT. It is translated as CSVLPSDNTEAFF.

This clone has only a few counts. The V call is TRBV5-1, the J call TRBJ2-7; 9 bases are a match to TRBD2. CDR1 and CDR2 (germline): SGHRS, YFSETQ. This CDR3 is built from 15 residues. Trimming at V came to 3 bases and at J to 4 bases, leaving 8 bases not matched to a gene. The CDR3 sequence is CASSSNSGSVYEQYF. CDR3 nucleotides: TGCGCCAGCAGCTCGAATAGCGGGAGCGTATACGAGCAGTACTTC.

CDR3 amino acids: CASSVTGQETQYF. CDR3 sequence (DNA): TGTGCCAGCAGCGTAACAGGGCAAGAGACCCAGTACTTC. The chain employs TRBV9 and TRBJ2-5; TRBD1 is a possible D gene (6 bases). Between the trimmed V and J ends, which lost 1 base and 2 bases, there was a span of 6 bases. CDR1 and CDR2 from the germline V gene are SGDLS and YYNGEE. This CDR3 spans 13 amino acids.

The CDR3 is CASSEWSTPTYNEQFF. The CDR3 nucleotides are TGTGCCAGCAGTGAATGGTCGACACCTACCTACAATGAGCAGTTCTTC. V is TRBV2 and J is TRBJ2-1; D gene ambiguous. V gave up 2 bases and J gave up 2 bases, with 13 bases separating them. Germline values: CDR1 SNHLY, CDR2 FYNNEI. The CDR3 runs to 16 residues.

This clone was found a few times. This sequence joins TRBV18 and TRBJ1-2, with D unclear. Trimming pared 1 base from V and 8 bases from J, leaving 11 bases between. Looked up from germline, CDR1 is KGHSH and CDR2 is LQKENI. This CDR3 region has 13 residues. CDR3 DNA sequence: TGTGCCAGCTCACCACTTCAGGTTCGAGGCTACACCTTC. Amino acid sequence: CASSPLQVRGYTF.

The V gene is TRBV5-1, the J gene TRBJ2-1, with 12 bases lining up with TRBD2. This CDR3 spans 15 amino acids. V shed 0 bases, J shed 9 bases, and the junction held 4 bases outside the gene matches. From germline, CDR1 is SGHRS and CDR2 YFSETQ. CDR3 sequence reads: CASSLGLAGEGEQFF. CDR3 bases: TGCGCCAGCAGCTTGGGACTAGCGGGAGAAGGTGAGCAGTTCTTC.

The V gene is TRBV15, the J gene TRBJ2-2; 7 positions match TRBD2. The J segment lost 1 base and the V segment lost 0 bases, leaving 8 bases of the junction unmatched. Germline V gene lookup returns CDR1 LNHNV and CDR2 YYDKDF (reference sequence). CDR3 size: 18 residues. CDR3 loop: CATSRDTASGRNTGELFF. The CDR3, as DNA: TGTGCCACCAGCAGAGATACGGCTAGCGGAAGGAACACCGGGGAGCTGTTTTTT.

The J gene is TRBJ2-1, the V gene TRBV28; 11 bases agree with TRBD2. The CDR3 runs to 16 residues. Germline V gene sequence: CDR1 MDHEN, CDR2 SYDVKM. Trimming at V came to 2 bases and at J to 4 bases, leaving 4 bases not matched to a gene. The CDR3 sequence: CASSLGRTSGYNEQFF. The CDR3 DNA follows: TGTGCCAGCAGTTTAGGGCGGACTAGCGGGTACAATGAGCAGTTCTTC.

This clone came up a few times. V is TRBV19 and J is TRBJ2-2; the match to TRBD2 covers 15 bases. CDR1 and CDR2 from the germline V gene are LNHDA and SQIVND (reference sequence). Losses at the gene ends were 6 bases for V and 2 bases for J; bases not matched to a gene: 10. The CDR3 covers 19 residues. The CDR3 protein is CASRDWTSGRATNTGELFF. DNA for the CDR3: TGTGCCAGTAGGGATTGGACTAGCGGGAGGGCCACAAACACCGGGGAGCTGTTTTTT. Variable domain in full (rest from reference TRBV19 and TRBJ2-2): DGGITQSPKYLFRKEGQNVTLSCEQNLNHDAMYWYRQDPGQGLRLIYYSQIVNDFQKGDIAEGYSVSREKKESFPLTVTSAQKNPTAFYLCASRDWTSGRATNTGELFFGEGSRLTVL.

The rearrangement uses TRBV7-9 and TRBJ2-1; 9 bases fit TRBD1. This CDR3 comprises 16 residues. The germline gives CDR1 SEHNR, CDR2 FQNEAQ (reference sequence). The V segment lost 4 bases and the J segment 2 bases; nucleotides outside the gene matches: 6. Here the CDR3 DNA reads TGTGCCAGCAGCTCTACAGGACAGGGGACCTACAATGAGCAGTTCTTC. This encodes CASSSTGQGTYNEQFF.

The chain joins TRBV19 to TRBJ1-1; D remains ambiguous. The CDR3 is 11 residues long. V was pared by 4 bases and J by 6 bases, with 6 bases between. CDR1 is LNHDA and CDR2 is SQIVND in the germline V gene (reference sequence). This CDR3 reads CASSRHAEAFF. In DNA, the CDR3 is TGTGCCAGTAGTAGACACGCTGAAGCTTTCTTT.